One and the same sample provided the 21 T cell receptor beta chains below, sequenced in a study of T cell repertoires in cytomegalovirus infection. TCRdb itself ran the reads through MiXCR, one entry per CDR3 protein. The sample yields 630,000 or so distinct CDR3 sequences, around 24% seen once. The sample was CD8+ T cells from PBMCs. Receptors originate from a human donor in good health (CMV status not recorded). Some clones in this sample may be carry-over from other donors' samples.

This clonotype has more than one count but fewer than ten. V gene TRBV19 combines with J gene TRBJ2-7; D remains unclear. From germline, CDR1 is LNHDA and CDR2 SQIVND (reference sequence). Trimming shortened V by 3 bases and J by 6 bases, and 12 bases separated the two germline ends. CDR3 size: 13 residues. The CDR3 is CASSIDLSSEQYF. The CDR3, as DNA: TGTGCCAGTAGTATTGACCTAAGCAGCGAGCAGTACTTC.

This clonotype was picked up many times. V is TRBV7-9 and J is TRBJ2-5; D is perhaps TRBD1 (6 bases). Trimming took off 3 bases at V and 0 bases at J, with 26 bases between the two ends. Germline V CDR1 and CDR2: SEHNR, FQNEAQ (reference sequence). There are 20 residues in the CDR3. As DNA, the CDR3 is TGTGCCAGCAGCTTTCCTCGGAGTCCCAAATGGGACACCAACCAAGAGACCCAGTACTTC. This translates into CASSFPRSPKWDTNQETQYF. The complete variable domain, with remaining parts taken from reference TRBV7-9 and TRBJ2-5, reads DTGVSQNPRHKITKRGQNVTFRCDPISEHNRLYWYRQTLGQGPEFLTYFQNEAQLEKSRLLSDRFSAERPKGSFSTLEIQRTEQGDSAMYLCASSFPRSPKWDTNQETQYFGPGTRLLVL.

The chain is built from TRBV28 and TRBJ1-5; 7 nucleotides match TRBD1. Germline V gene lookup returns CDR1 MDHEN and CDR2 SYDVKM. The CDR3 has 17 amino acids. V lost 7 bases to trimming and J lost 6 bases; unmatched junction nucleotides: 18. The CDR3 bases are TGTGCCAGCACCCCATTTCTGCACACAGGGGAGGGTCAGCCCCAGCATTTT. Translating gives CASTPFLHTGEGQPQHF. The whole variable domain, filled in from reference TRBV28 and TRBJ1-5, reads DVKVTQSSRYLVKRTGEKVFLECVQDMDHENMFWYRQDPGLGLRLIYFSYDVKMKEKGDIPEGYSVSREKKERFSLILESASTNQTSMYLCASTPFLHTGEGQPQHFGDGTRLSIL.

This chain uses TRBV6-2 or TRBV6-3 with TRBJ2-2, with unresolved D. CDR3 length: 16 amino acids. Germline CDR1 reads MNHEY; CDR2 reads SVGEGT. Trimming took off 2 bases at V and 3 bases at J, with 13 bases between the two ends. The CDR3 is CASSYGLTLHTGELFF. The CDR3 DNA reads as TGTGCCAGCAGTTACGGTCTAACGTTACACACCGGGGAGCTGTTTTTT.

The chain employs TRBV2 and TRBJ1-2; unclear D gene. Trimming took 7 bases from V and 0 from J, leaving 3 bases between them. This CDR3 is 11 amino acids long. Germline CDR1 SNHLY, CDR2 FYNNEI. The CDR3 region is CASKTNYGYTF. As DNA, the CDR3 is TGTGCCAGCAAGACTAACTATGGCTACACCTTC. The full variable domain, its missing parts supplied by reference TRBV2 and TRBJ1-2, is EPEVTQTPSHQVTQMGQEVILRCVPISNHLYFYWYRQILGQKVEFLVSFYNNEISEKSEIFDDQFSVERPDGSNFTLKIRSTKLEDSAMYFCASKTNYGYTFGSGTRLTVV.

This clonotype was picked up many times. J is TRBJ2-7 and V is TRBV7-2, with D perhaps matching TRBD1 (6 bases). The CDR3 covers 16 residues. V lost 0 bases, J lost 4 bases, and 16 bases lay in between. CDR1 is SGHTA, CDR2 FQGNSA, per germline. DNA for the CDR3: TGTGCCAGCAGCTTAGCTGCCCGCAGGGGCGCATACGAGCAGTACTTC. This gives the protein CASSLAARRGAYEQYF.

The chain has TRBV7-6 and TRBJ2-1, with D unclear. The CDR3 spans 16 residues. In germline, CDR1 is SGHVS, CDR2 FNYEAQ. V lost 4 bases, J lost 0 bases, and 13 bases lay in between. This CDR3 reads CASSSSLVSSYNEQFF. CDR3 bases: TGTGCCAGCAGCTCGTCACTGGTTAGCTCCTACAATGAGCAGTTCTTC.

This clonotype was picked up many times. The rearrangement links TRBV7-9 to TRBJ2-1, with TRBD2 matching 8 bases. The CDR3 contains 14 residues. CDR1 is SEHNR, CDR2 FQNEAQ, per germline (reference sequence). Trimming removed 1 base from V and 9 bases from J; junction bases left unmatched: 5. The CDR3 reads CASSLVGLVGEQFF. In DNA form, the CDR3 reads TGTGCCAGCAGCTTAGTGGGACTAGTCGGTGAGCAGTTCTTC.

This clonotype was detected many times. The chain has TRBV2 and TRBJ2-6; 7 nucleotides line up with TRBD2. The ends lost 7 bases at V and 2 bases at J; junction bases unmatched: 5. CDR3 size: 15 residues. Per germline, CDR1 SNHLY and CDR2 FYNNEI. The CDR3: CASTPAGAGANVLTF. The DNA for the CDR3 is TGTGCCAGCACCCCGGCGGGGGCTGGGGCCAACGTCCTGACTTTC. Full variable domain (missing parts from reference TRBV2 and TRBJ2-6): EPEVTQTPSHQVTQMGQEVILRCVPISNHLYFYWYRQILGQKVEFLVSFYNNEISEKSEIFDDQFSVERPDGSNFTLKIRSTKLEDSAMYFCASTPAGAGANVLTFGAGSRLTVL.

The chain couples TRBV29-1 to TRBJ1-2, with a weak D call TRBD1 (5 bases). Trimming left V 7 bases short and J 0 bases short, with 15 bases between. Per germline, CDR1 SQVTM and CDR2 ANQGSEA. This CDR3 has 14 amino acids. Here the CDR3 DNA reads TGCAGCGCTAATCCTAGACAGTCTAACTATGGCTACACCTTC. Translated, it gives CSANPRQSNYGYTF.

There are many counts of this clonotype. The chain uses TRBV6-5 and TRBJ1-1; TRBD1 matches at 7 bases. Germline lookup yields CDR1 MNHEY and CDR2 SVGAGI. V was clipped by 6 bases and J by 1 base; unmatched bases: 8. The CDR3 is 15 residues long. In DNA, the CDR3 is TGTGCCAGCAGCCCCCACAGGGGCGGGAACACTGAAGCTTTCTTT. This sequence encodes CASSPHRGGNTEAFF.

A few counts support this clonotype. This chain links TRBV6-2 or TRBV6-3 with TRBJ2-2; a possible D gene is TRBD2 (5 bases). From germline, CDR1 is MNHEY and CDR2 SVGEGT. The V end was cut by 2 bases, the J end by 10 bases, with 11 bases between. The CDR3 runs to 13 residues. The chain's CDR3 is CASSYLRREELFF. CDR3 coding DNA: TGTGCCAGCAGTTACCTTCGACGGGAGGAGCTGTTTTTT.

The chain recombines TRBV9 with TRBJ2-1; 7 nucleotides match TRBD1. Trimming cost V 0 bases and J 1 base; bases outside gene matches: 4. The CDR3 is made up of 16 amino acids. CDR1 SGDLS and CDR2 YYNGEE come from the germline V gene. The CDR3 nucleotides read TGTGCCAGCAGCGTAGATGCAGGGGGTTCCTACAATGAGCAGTTCTTC. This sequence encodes CASSVDAGGSYNEQFF.

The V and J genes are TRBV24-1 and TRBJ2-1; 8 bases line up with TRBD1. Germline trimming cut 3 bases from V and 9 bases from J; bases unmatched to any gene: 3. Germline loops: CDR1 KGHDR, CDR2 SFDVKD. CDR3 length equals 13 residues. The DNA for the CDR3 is TGTGCCACCAGTGATGCAGGGGGCAGTGAGCAGTTCTTC. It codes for CATSDAGGSEQFF.

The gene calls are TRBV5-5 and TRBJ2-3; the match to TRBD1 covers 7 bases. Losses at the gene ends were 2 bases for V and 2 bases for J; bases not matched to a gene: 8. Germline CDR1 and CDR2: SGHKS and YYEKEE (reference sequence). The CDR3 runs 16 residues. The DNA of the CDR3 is TGTGCCAGCAGCTTCCCCGACAGGGACCTCACAGATACGCAGTATTTT. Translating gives CASSFPDRDLTDTQYF.

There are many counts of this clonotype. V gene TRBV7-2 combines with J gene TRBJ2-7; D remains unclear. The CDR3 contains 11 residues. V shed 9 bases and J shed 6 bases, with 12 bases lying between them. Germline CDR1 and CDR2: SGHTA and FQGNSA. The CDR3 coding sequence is TGTGCCAGTTATTTTCTAAGCGAGCAGTACGTC. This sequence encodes CASYFLSEQYV.

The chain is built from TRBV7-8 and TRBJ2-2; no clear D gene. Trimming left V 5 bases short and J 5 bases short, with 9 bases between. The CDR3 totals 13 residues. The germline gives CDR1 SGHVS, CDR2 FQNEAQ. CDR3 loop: CASSQEQTGELFF. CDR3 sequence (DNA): TGTGCCAGCAGCCAGGAACAAACCGGGGAGCTGTTTTTT.

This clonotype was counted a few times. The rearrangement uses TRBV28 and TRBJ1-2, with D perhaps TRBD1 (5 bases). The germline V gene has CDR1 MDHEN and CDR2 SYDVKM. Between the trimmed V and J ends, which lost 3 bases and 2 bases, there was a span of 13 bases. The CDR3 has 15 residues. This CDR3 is CASSFSGNRNYGYTF. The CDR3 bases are TGTGCCAGCAGTTTCTCAGGGAATAGGAACTATGGCTACACCTTC.

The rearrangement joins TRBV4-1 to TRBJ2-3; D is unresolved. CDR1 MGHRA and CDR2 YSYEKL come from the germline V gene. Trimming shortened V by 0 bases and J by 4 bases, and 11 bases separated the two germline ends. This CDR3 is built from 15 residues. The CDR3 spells CASSQEGWTPDTQYF. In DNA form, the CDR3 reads TGCGCCAGCAGCCAAGAGGGATGGACCCCAGATACGCAGTATTTT.

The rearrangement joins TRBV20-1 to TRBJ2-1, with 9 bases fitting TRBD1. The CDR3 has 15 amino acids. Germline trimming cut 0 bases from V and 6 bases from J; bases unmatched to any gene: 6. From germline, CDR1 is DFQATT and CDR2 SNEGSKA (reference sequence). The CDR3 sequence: CSARDPGQGPNEQFF. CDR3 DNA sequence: TGCAGTGCTAGAGATCCGGGACAGGGACCCAATGAGCAGTTCTTC.

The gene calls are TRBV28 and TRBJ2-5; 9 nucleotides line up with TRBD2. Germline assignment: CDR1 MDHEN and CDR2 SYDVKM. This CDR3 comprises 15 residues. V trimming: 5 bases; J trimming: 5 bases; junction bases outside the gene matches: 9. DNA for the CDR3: TGTGCCAGCAGTAAGGGACTAGCCGTAAGGGAGACCCAGTACTTC. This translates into CASSKGLAVRETQYF.